The 18 T cell receptor beta chains listed next were all sequenced from one sample in a study of blood T cell repertoires in COVID-19. Method: immunoSEQ multiplex PCR; TCRdb's copy keeps in-frame clones and lacks some. The sample carries hundreds of thousands of clones, approximately 85% recorded once. Sequenced input: peripheral blood. These TCRs come from a human donor in a cohort sampled during active COVID-19.

The chain combines TRBV7-2 with TRBJ2-7; D perhaps matches TRBD2 (5 bases). The V end was cut by 4 bases, the J end by 3 bases, with 10 bases between. Germline V CDR1 and CDR2: SGHTA, FQGNSA. CDR3 length: 13 residues. CDR3 protein: CASSSNGNYEQYF. The CDR3 region has the DNA TGTGCCAGCAGCTCAAACGGGAACTACGAGCAGTACTTC.

J is TRBJ2-2 and V is TRBV3-1 (or the pseudogene TRBV3-2); 9 bases match TRBD1. Germline V gives CDR1 LGHDT, CDR2 YNNKEL (reference sequence). The V gene end was trimmed by 6 bases and the J gene end by 4 bases; junction bases not matched to a gene: 6. This CDR3 contains 15 residues. CDR3 region: CASSQQGARTGELFF. CDR3 sequence (DNA): TGTGCCAGCAGTCAACAGGGGGCGCGCACCGGGGAGCTGTTTTTT.

The chain has TRBV3-1 (or the pseudogene TRBV3-2) and TRBJ1-2; D not certain. Trimming stripped 0 bases from V and 5 bases from J, with 13 bases between. The CDR3 runs 15 residues. Germline values: CDR1 LGHDT, CDR2 YNNKEL (reference sequence). The CDR3 DNA reads as TGTGCCAGCAGCCAAGAAGTCGGTAATTCTTATGGCTACACCTTC. Its translation is CASSQEVGNSYGYTF.

At least ten counts were recorded for this clone. The rearrangement uses TRBV25-1 and TRBJ2-1; D might be TRBD1 (5 bases). This CDR3 is 14 amino acids long. Germline V gives CDR1 MGHDK, CDR2 SYGVNS. The V end was cut by 10 bases, the J end by 9 bases, with 22 bases between. The CDR3: CATDTGKTGVEQFF. Here the CDR3 DNA reads TGTGCCACAGATACAGGCAAGACGGGTGTTGAGCAGTTCTTC. Full variable domain (rest looked up from reference TRBV25-1 and TRBJ2-1): EADIYQTPRYLVIGTGKKITLECSQTMGHDKMYWYQQDPGMELHLIHYSYGVNSTEKGDLSSESTVSRIRTEHFPLTLESARPSHTSQYLCATDTGKTGVEQFFGPGTRLTVL.

The chain employs TRBV7-3 and TRBJ1-1, with TRBD1 matching 9 bases. The germline V gene encodes CDR1 SGHTA and CDR2 FQGTGA. The junction had 6 bases not matched to a gene; V was cut back by 5 bases and J by 2 bases. The CDR3 is 15 amino acids. CDR3 loop: CASSPGQGSNTEAFF. The CDR3 nucleotides are TGTGCCAGCAGCCCAGGACAGGGGTCCAACACTGAAGCTTTCTTT.

V gene TRBV12-3 or TRBV12-4 combines with J gene TRBJ1-3, with D unclear. This CDR3 contains 13 residues. Trimming removed 7 bases from V and 0 bases from J, with 7 bases in between. This chain's CDR3 is CASNFYSGNTIYF. The CDR3 coding sequence is TGTGCCAGCAATTTCTACTCTGGAAACACCATATATTTT.

The chain uses TRBV27 and TRBJ2-7; 8 nucleotides line up with TRBD1. CDR1 is MNHEY and CDR2 is SMNVEV in the germline V gene (reference sequence). The CDR3 extends over 15 amino acids. Trimming removed 0 bases from V and 6 bases from J; junction bases left unmatched: 7. The CDR3 DNA reads as TGTGCCAGCAGTTTATCGGTGGACAGGGAGAGCGAGCAGTACTTC. Protein product: CASSLSVDRESEQYF.

This rearrangement joins TRBV6-5 to TRBJ1-1; D perhaps matches TRBD1 (5 bases). Germline assignment: CDR1 MNHEY and CDR2 SVGAGI. V lost 5 bases and J lost 5, with 12 bases in between. CDR3 length: 13 amino acids. This chain's CDR3 is CASSRVGGTEAFF. The CDR3 DNA reads TGTGCCAGCAGTCGTGTGGGGGGGACTGAAGCTTTCTTT.

The V and J genes are TRBV6-5 and TRBJ1-6, with TRBD1 identical over 9 bases. The CDR3 is 15 residues long. J lost 11 bases, V lost 2 bases, and 7 bases had no gene match. Germline V gene lookup returns CDR1 MNHEY and CDR2 SVGAGI. In nucleotides, the CDR3 is TGTGCCAGCAGTTACGGGGGACAGGGATTTGCACCCCTCCACTTT. It yields the protein CASSYGGQGFAPLHF.

The V call is TRBV6-6, the J call TRBJ2-7, with 12 bases that match TRBD1. This CDR3 has 18 residues. Trimming removed 5 bases from V and 1 base from J; junction bases left unmatched: 12. Germline CDR1 MNHNY, CDR2 SVGAGI (reference sequence). The CDR3 DNA is TGTGCCAGCAGTCCAACCGGGACAGGGGGCTCGAGATCCTACGAGCAGTACTTC. Its translation is CASSPTGTGGSRSYEQYF.

The chain uses TRBV2 and TRBJ1-2; D is undetermined. Germline assignment: CDR1 SNHLY and CDR2 FYNNEI. Trimming pared 6 bases from V and 8 bases from J, leaving 16 bases between. This CDR3 contains 13 residues. CDR3 DNA sequence: TGTGCCAGCAGCCCGGGGTCCGGACGGGGCTACACCTTC. Translated: CASSPGSGRGYTF.

Concerning this clone itself: A much larger clone sits a single nucleotide away, making a read error possible. This same CDR3 is encoded by further DNA sequences in the sample. This chain uses TRBV5-1 with TRBJ2-2; the match to TRBD2 covers 9 bases. CDR1 and CDR2 from the germline V gene are SGHRS and YFSETQ. V was clipped by 2 bases and J by 3 bases; unmatched bases: 2. The length of the CDR3 is 15 residues. The CDR3 DNA follows: TGCGCCAGCAGCTTCCCTAGCGGGGACACCGGGGAGCTGTTTTTT. Encoded protein: CASSFPSGDTGELFF.

Notes on this clone: The same CDR3 arises from other DNA sequences in this sample as well. This rearrangement joins TRBV5-4 to TRBJ2-7, with a tentative D call TRBD1 (5 bases). The germline V gene encodes CDR1 SGHNT and CDR2 YYREEE (reference sequence). V gave up 2 bases and J gave up 4 bases, with 10 bases separating them. The CDR3 loop spans 13 amino acids. The DNA for the CDR3 is TGTGCCAGCAGCTTACCAGGGAATTACGAGCAGTACTTC. It yields the protein CASSLPGNYEQYF.

This clone showed up just once. This chain links TRBV4-1 with TRBJ2-6; a possible D gene is TRBD1 (5 bases). The CDR3 sequence is 15 residues long. Germline CDR1 and CDR2: MGHRA and YSYEKL. V gave up 5 bases and J gave up 2 bases, with 10 bases separating them. The CDR3 DNA is TGCGCCAGCAGCAACAGGAACCCTGGGGCCAACGTCCTGACTTTC. Encoded protein: CASSNRNPGANVLTF.

V usage is TRBV5-4 and J usage is TRBJ2-7; D perhaps matches TRBD2 (6 bases). Trimming took off 4 bases at V and 2 bases at J, with 13 bases between the two ends. Looked up from germline, CDR1 is SGHNT and CDR2 is YYREEE (reference sequence). CDR3 length equals 14 residues. This CDR3 is CASSTRGDPYEQYF. The CDR3 DNA reads TGTGCCAGCAGCACCCGCGGGGATCCCTACGAGCAGTACTTC.

The chain carries TRBV5-1 and TRBJ1-4; 9 bases agree with TRBD1. CDR3 length: 16 residues. The trim removed 2 bases at V and 3 bases at J, leaving 5 bases unmatched. Looked up from germline, CDR1 is SGHRS and CDR2 is YFSETQ. The CDR3 loop reads CASSLQGALPNEKLFF. CDR3 DNA: TGCGCCAGCAGCTTACAGGGGGCCCTCCCTAATGAAAAACTGTTTTTT.

V gene TRBV12-5 combines with J gene TRBJ1-5, with D perhaps matching TRBD1 (5 bases). The CDR3 covers 14 residues. V was clipped by 6 bases and J by 1 base, with 10 bases between them. The germline CDR1 and CDR2 sequences are LGHNT and FRNRAP. In nucleotides, the CDR3 is TGTGCTAGTGGACAGGACCTCAGCAATCAGCCCCAGCATTTT. Translating it yields CASGQDLSNQPQHF. The full variable domain, with the rest looked up from reference TRBV12-5 and TRBJ1-5, is DARVTQTPRHKVTEMGQEVTMRCQPILGHNTVFWYRQTMMQGLELLAYFRNRAPLDDSGMPKDRFSAEMPDATLATLKIQPSEPRDSAVYFCASGQDLSNQPQHFGDGTRLSIL.

The CDR3 protein is CASSLGGQGDDTQYF. The CDR3 region has the DNA TGCGCCAGCAGCTTGGGGGGACAGGGGGATGATACGCAGTATTTT. V gene TRBV5-1 combines with J gene TRBJ2-3; 11 bases match TRBD1. Germline trimming cut 0 bases from V and 6 bases from J; bases unmatched to any gene: 3. CDR1 and CDR2 from the germline V gene are SGHRS and YFSETQ. The CDR3 is 15 amino acids.